This TCR beta chain was recorded in a study of cytomegalovirus exposure and HLA in healthy donors (dated by TCRdb to the late 2010s). At the level of the whole study: An earlier analysis of about 530 of the donors reported about 280 Gb of sequence data and 117 million unique TCR beta sequences obtained from around 170 million T cells. The study aimed to test whether signatures of past pathogen exposure could be identified by cataloging public T cell receptors. Typing coverage varied by locus: about 620-640 donors for A, B, C, DRB1 and DQB1; roughly 520 for DQA1; over 600 for DPA1; about 450 for DPB1. Across around 400 genotyped donors of the cohort, an average of roughly 230,000 unique TCR beta nucleotide sequences per donor were sequenced, and approximately 17% of those sequences were non-productive. Donor age, sex, ethnicity and CMV serostatus were compiled alongside the repertoire data. The study profiled the T cell repertoires of about 720 subjects by immunosequencing and related them to cytomegalovirus serostatus. A later genetic analysis took genome-wide SNP genotypes for about three fifths of the roughly 700 donors and used that subset as a discovery cohort. Four to six DR-DQ haplotypes were handled as single units for association and clustering, since linkage in the cohort was strong. Roughly 320 gigabases of sequencing data and around 80 million unique TCR sequences made up an early release that covered about 640 HLA-typed donors. HLA typing included class I and class II loci at four-digit resolution. In a later analysis, previously published TCR beta repertoires from 670 or so donors were re-analyzed and high-resolution HLA genotyping was added so that TCR occurrence patterns could be studied. The study combined high-throughput TCR immunosequencing, statistical association of individual TCRs with disease status, and machine learning to predict cytomegalovirus infection status. A separate validation cohort of about 110 different subjects was used in addition to the 666-subject first cohort. Of the approximately 370 genotyped donors, 70% to 90% were placed in the genetic ancestry cluster associated with self-reported Caucasian donors. An earlier analysis of several hundred of the donors used high-throughput TCR beta sequencing to judge whether each TCR beta V gene segment behaved as functional or pseudogenic. In the later analysis, no new phenotypic data were used to find candidate immune exposures; instead, reliance was placed on TCR beta sequences and their occurrence across donors. All discovery cohort repertoires had been generated on a single sequencing platform.

About this clone: What this receptor recognizes is not known. Base qualities are not recorded, but no much larger clone differs from it by a single base.

The research as a whole found: According to the authors, the approach could potentially be generalized to other disease states and immunological phenotypes. The study gave a list of about 150 TCR beta chains associated with cytomegalovirus. Roughly uniform sequencing depth across donors was assumed in presence/absence analyses, although this assumption may not hold. In a later analysis, some 18,000 TCR beta sequences were associated with specific HLA alleles at a false discovery rate of 0.05. In an earlier analysis of around 600 of the donors, most TCR beta V segments appeared in productive rearrangements about 87% or about 30% of the time, broadly matching IMGT annotations. A further reported finding was that TCR beta sequences accurately predicted the HLA-A and HLA-B alleles for most subjects in the first cohort. The sequencing pipeline was judged likely to have produced a cluster of highly shared sequence variants as a technical artifact. The 87-base-pair reads could not distinguish some IMGT-functional V segments, including TRBV6-2 and TRBV6-3, so those segments were excluded. In a later analysis, several top co-occurrence clusters were reported to appear linked to parvovirus B19, influenza, CMV and Epstein-Barr virus. A later genetic analysis reported fewer N-insertions in productive TCRs among donors in an Asian-associated ancestry cluster than the roughly 690-donor mean. Correlated functional status among segregating V segments might be attributable to linkage disequilibrium, but an unknown experimental factor could not be ruled out. The cohort was sequenced for TCR beta chains only, and without alpha or paired-chain data the features that could be detected were limited. V-gene and J-gene trimming of TCR beta chains was associated with a missense DCLRE1C variant in a later genetic analysis, and the association was replicated in an independent cohort. Immune exposure information for the cohort was limited to CMV serostatus. Compared with equally common non-associated chains, HLA-associated TCR beta chains in a later analysis were more clonally expanded and had lower generation probabilities. Three of the identified cytomegalovirus-associated TCR beta chains were confirmed in vitro to be specific for cytomegalovirus antigens. When HLA alleles, especially DR and DQ, strongly co-occurred, attributing TCR associations to individual alleles was difficult. Across donors, most TCR sequences were observed very rarely, whereas some public TCRs were present in many individuals. In a later analysis, the rate of TCR association differed among HLA loci, with DRB1 alleles having the most associated TCRs and HLA-C alleles having the fewest. Cytomegalovirus status was reported to be diagnosed by the classifier with high specificity and sensitivity in both the original and validation cohorts. According to a later analysis, most CMV-associated TCR beta chains appeared to be HLA-restricted, and the HLA associations seemed to be driven largely by CMV exposure. Because some donors lacked HLA typing at each locus, the association tests relied only on the typed subset. Approximately 16 rarely observed V segments, including chromosome 9 orphons, were excluded from the earlier analysis of several hundred of the donors because counts were too low.

V sheds 0 bases and J sheds 4 bases, leaving 10 bases between their ends. As encoded in the germline V gene (reference sequence), CDR1 is LNHDA while CDR2 is SQIVND. Including cysteine and phenylalanine, the CDR3 has 15 amino acids. The DNA shown is the 45-base CDR3, in frame from base 1. Library method: the immunoSEQ multiplex PCR assay. For the multiplex PCR, a mixture combining 60 forward primers for TCR Vbeta segments and 13 reverse primers for TCR Jbeta segments was used. The CDR3 region of rearranged TCR beta genes was amplified from genomic DNA by a multiplex PCR assay. Amplified TCR beta libraries were sequenced as 87-base-pair reads on the Illumina HiSeq System. The published analysis was carried out like this. In a later analysis, roughly 80 million unique TCR beta chains were counted across the approximately 670 repertoires, and roughly 11 million of these chains were shared by at least two donors. A nearest-neighbor algorithm error-corrected the raw reads and collapsed the reads into unique sequences, merging closely related sequences to remove PCR and sequencing errors. V, D and J gene segments were assigned by aligning CDR3 sequences to IMGT reference sequences. For a sequence to be retained, a match of at least six nucleotides was required to both a V gene segment and a J gene segment. A rearrangement counted as productive if the CDR3 had no stop codons and remained in frame with V and J, and every other rearrangement counted as non-productive. Following IMGT convention, CDR3 was defined as the stretch from the second conserved V-encoded cysteine up to the conserved J-encoded phenylalanine. The earlier analysis of a few hundred of the donors excluded sequences that lacked an unambiguous match to a single V gene segment. An earlier analysis of a few hundred of the donors classified V segments as functional when productive rearrangements were above 56.7% and as segregating when the standard deviation between donors was above 5%. To diagnose cytomegalovirus status from the catalog of TCR beta chain sequences, a statistical classification framework was built. A later analysis assigned V and J genes by comparing TCR nucleotide sequences with IMGT/GENE-DB human TR gene sequences. The TCRdist pipeline was used in a later analysis to assign CDR3 sequences and most-parsimonious VDJ recombination scenarios. A later analysis defined each TCR beta chain by its CDR3 amino acid sequence plus V-gene family, and excluded reads lacking a unique V-gene family. In a later analysis, 450 to 600 highly shared, low-generation-probability nucleotide sequences were removed to address suspected cross-contamination and a sequencing artifact. A later analysis calculated a clonal expansion index for each public chain from normalized within-repertoire ranks of inferred template counts. Generation probabilities in a later analysis came from a VDJ recombination model fitted to out-of-frame rearrangements, and those results were checked against IGoR. A later analysis scored TCR-TCR, TCR-HLA and TCR-CMV co-occurrence with hypergeometric tests, applying a repertoire-size bias correction to TCR pairs. A later analysis estimated false discovery rates by permuting HLA or CMV assignments 20 times. In a later analysis, co-occurring TCRs were grouped with DBSCAN, and TCRdist sequence similarity was added when clustering was performed within HLA-allele-positive subsets. Repertoires with fewer than 30,000 or more than 120,000 public chains were left out of co-occurrence clustering, as were five repertoires with anomalous nucleotide sharing. TCRdb's version of the immuneACCESS table is confined to in-frame rearrangements and falls short of the full clone set. An unresolved V gene accounts for under half of the shortfall where checked; the remainder is of unknown origin. V, J and clone size are those of that table, while D and trimming were read from the DNA. The sample table holds roughly 150,000 clones, of which about 74% were seen once. Together, the top ten hold about 3.4% of the sample.

The cohort was made up of about 670 healthy bone marrow donors. All cohort members were sampled while nominally healthy, although unrecorded immune exposures were likely present. The donor was CMV seronegative and belonged to the group of 350 to 400 seronegative cohort members. A peripheral blood sample was collected from each donor, and TCR beta sequencing was performed on peripheral blood mononuclear cells. Genomic DNA extraction from the blood cell samples was performed with the Qiagen DNeasy Blood Extraction Kit. What was sequenced was PBMCs. This TCR came from a male donor in good health and CMV-seronegative. Recombination connected TRBV19 to TRBJ2-1, and TRBD2 may be the D gene, going by 6 matching bases. The CDR3 reads as follows: CASSIDLGLYNEQFF. The nucleotide sequence reads as follows: TGTGCCAGTAGTATAGATCTGGGACTTTACAATGAGCAGTTCTTC.